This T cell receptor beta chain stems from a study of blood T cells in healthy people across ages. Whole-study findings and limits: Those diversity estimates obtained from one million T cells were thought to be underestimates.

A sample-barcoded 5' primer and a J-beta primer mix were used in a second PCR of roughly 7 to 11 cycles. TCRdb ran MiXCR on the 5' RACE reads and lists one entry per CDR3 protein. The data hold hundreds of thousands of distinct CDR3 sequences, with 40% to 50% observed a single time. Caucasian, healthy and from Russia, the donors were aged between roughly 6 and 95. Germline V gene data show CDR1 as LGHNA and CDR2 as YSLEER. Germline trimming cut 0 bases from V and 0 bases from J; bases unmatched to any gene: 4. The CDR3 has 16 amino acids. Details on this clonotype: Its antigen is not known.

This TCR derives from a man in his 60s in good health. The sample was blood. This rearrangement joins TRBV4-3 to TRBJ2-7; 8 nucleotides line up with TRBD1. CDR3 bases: TGCGCCAGCAGCCAAGATTGGACAGGGATCTCCTACGAGCAGTACTTC. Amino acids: CASSQDWTGISYEQYF.